The 26 T cell receptor beta chains below all came from one sample that was sequenced in a study of early stage breast cancer tumors. Assay used: immunoSEQ multiplex PCR; TCRdb lists only in-frame clones, some missing. The table lists roughly 60,000 clones, about three quarters of them singletons, with roughly 3.5% in the top ten. Sequencing used blood. All receptors come from a person in their thirties with breast cancer.

The chain combines TRBV4-2 with TRBJ2-2; D is ambiguous. V was shortened by 0 bases and J by 1 base, with 6 bases between the two germline ends. Germline lookup yields CDR1 LGHNA and CDR2 YNFKEQ. The CDR3 has 15 residues. The CDR3 coding sequence is TGTGCCAGCAGCCAAGATTTCAGGAACACCGGGGAGCTGTTTTTT. Its protein product is CASSQDFRNTGELFF.

The rearrangement uses TRBV30 and TRBJ2-5, with a weak D call TRBD1 (7 bases). CDR1 and CDR2 from the germline V gene are GTSNPN and SVGIG (reference sequence). Trimming pared 1 base from V and 5 bases from J, leaving 20 bases between. This CDR3 contains 16 residues. CDR3 protein: CAWSGGATGRLETQYF. The CDR3 nucleotides read TGTGCCTGGAGTGGAGGGGCGACAGGGAGGTTGGAGACCCAGTACTTC.

The chain employs TRBV27 and TRBJ1-2; D is perhaps TRBD1 (5 bases). The length of the CDR3 is 15 residues. V was cut by 3 bases and J by 5 bases, with 16 bases left in between. Germline assignment: CDR1 MNHEY and CDR2 SMNVEV (reference sequence). The CDR3 DNA sequence: TGTGCCAGCAGTTTTACCCAGGGATTAGGGTATGGCTACACCTTC. Translation gives CASSFTQGLGYGYTF.

This chain joins TRBV6-4 and TRBJ1-2, with D hard to call. This CDR3 is built from 13 residues. Germline values: CDR1 MRHNA, CDR2 SNTAGT. The V end lost 5 bases, the J end lost 1 base, and 8 bases lay between the germline ends. The CDR3 spells CASSQELNYGYTF. The CDR3 DNA is TGTGCCAGCAGTCAAGAGCTTAACTATGGCTACACCTTC.

The J gene is TRBJ1-5, the V gene TRBV19; D uncertain. The germline V gene encodes CDR1 LNHDA and CDR2 SQIVND (reference sequence). V gave up 5 bases and J gave up 0 bases, with 14 bases separating them. CDR3 length: 16 residues. CDR3: CASSRWADDSNQPQHF. CDR3 coding DNA: TGTGCCAGTAGTCGATGGGCAGACGATAGCAATCAGCCCCAGCATTTT.

This rearrangement joins TRBV7-8 to TRBJ2-7; 11 nucleotides align to TRBD2. The V segment lost 7 bases and the J segment 5 bases; nucleotides outside the gene matches: 7. This CDR3 is 14 amino acids long. CDR1 SGHVS and CDR2 FQNEAQ come from the germline V gene. CDR3 in DNA: TGTGCCAGCAATAGACTAGCGGGAAGGGACGAGCAGTACTTC. It specifies CASNRLAGRDEQYF.

This clone was seen once. The chain combines TRBV2 with TRBJ1-1, with unresolved D. CDR1 and CDR2 from the germline V gene are SNHLY and FYNNEI. V was shortened by 0 bases and J by 6 bases, with 17 bases between the two germline ends. The CDR3 is 16 amino acids. The CDR3 sequence is CASSEALVQSGAEAFF. Here the CDR3 DNA reads TGTGCCAGCAGTGAAGCGCTTGTCCAGAGTGGCGCTGAAGCTTTCTTT.

This chain links TRBV4-2 with TRBJ1-2; 7 bases are a match to TRBD1. This CDR3 is built from 16 residues. Losses at the gene ends were 0 bases for V and 7 bases for J; bases not matched to a gene: 11. Germline lookup yields CDR1 LGHNA and CDR2 YNFKEQ. CDR3 bases: TGTGCCAGCAGCCAAGAAGACTGGGGACAGTCCCTTGGCTACACCTTC. Protein sequence: CASSQEDWGQSLGYTF.

The chain combines TRBV4-1 with TRBJ1-2; D unresolved. The CDR3 is 14 amino acids. From germline, CDR1 is MGHRA and CDR2 YSYEKL. Trimming cost V 4 bases and J 6 bases, with 15 bases left between them. CDR3 sequence reads: CASSPHGSWDGYTF. CDR3 bases: TGCGCCAGCAGCCCCCACGGGTCGTGGGATGGCTACACCTTC.

The chain combines TRBV18 with TRBJ2-7; no firm D call. The CDR3 is 13 residues long. CDR1 is KGHSH, CDR2 LQKENI, per germline. V was cut by 3 bases and J by 5 bases, with 11 bases left in between. CDR3 nucleotides: TGTGCCAGCTCACCGGGTATCCTCGACGAGCAGTACTTC. Its protein product is CASSPGILDEQYF.

The genes are TRBV5-1 and TRBJ2-7; TRBD1 aligns across 7 bases. CDR3 length: 14 residues. With 1 base clipped from V and 3 bases from J, the junction kept 4 bases outside the gene matches. Per the germline V gene, CDR1 is SGHRS and CDR2 is YFSETQ. CDR3 nucleotides: TGCGCCAGCAGCTTGCAGGGGGAAGGCTACGAGCAGTACTTC. Translated: CASSLQGEGYEQYF. Full variable domain (outside the CDR3, taken from reference TRBV5-1 and TRBJ2-7): KAGVTQTPRYLIKTRGQQVTLSCSPISGHRSVSWYQQTPGQGLQFLFEYFSETQRNKGNFPGRFSGRQFSNSRSEMNVSTLELGDSALYLCASSLQGEGYEQYFGPGTRLTVT.

V usage is TRBV30 and J usage is TRBJ2-5; possibly TRBD2 for D (6 bases). Between the trimmed V and J ends, which lost 2 bases and 4 bases, there was a span of 8 bases. Germline V gene data show CDR1 as GTSNPN and CDR2 as SVGIG (reference sequence). This CDR3 spans 12 amino acids. CDR3 coding DNA: TGTGCCTGGAGTCGGGAGAGAGAGACCCAGTACTTC. Protein product: CAWSRERETQYF.

This clone came up once. The rearrangement uses TRBV10-2 and TRBJ2-7; maybe TRBD2 (5 bases). The germline V gene has CDR1 WSHSY and CDR2 SAAADI. This CDR3 comprises 14 residues. Trimming removed 0 bases from V and 7 bases from J, with 13 bases in between. CDR3 in amino acids: CASSESHGVAEQYF. For the CDR3, the DNA is TGCGCCAGCAGTGAGTCCCACGGGGTGGCGGAGCAGTACTTC.

The chain has TRBV27 and TRBJ2-1; 9 nucleotides align to TRBD2. The CDR3 consists of 15 residues. CDR1 and CDR2 from the germline V gene are MNHEY and SMNVEV (reference sequence). V lost 7 bases to trimming and J lost 4 bases; unmatched junction nucleotides: 8. CDR3 loop: CASNVSGRRYNEQFF. Here the CDR3 DNA reads TGTGCCAGCAACGTGAGCGGGAGGCGTTACAATGAGCAGTTCTTC.

This chain connects TRBV10-3 to TRBJ2-7; the match to TRBD1 covers 7 bases. With 4 bases clipped from V and 1 base from J, the junction kept 7 bases outside the gene matches. This CDR3 region has 15 residues. CDR1 and CDR2 (germline): ENHRY, SYGVKD. The CDR3 DNA follows: TGTGCCATCAGTGCGTCCCGCAGGGGGTCCTACGAGCAGTACTTC. Protein product: CAISASRRGSYEQYF.

Turning to this clone: Just one base apart from a much larger clone, this may be a read error. The chain uses TRBV5-4 and TRBJ2-3; TRBD2 agrees at 14 bases. V lost 4 bases to trimming and J lost 4 bases; unmatched junction nucleotides: 2. CDR3 size: 15 residues. Germline assignment: CDR1 SGHNT and CDR2 YYREEE (reference sequence). CDR3 DNA sequence: TGTGCCAGCAGCGGGACTAGCGGGAGACCAGATACGCAGTATTTT. Its protein is CASSGTSGRPDTQYF.

The chain recombines TRBV2 with TRBJ1-1; D is undetermined. CDR3 length: 13 residues. The germline V gene has CDR1 SNHLY and CDR2 FYNNEI. V was trimmed by 4 bases and J by 3 bases, leaving 9 bases between them. The CDR3 protein is CASSAAGYTEAFF. As DNA, the CDR3 is TGTGCCAGCAGTGCCGCGGGGTACACTGAAGCTTTCTTT.

CDR3 loop: CASSPIGGDYEQYF. CDR3 DNA sequence: TGTGCCAGCAGCCCAATTGGGGGGGACTACGAGCAGTACTTC. The gene calls are TRBV14 and TRBJ2-7; TRBD2 agrees at 7 bases. The trim removed 4 bases at V and 3 bases at J, leaving 6 bases unmatched. CDR3 length: 14 residues. Germline lookup yields CDR1 SGHDN and CDR2 FVKESK.

The V and J genes are TRBV19 and TRBJ1-5, with a tentative D call TRBD1 (5 bases). This CDR3 has 16 amino acids. Between the trimmed V and J ends, which lost 3 bases and 0 bases, there was a span of 12 bases. Looked up from germline, CDR1 is LNHDA and CDR2 is SQIVND (reference sequence). The CDR3 reads CASSITGVYSNQPQHF. The DNA for the CDR3 is TGTGCCAGTAGTATTACAGGCGTATATAGCAATCAGCCCCAGCATTTT.

V and J are TRBV7-3 and TRBJ1-3, with TRBD1 matching 9 bases. The CDR3 contains 17 residues. Germline values: CDR1 SGHTA, CDR2 FQGTGA. The junction had 10 bases not matched to a gene; V was cut back by 5 bases and J by 2 bases. CDR3 bases: TGTGCCAGCAGCCCCCGGGGACAGGGTGGGGCTGGAAACACCATATATTTT. Protein product: CASSPRGQGGAGNTIYF.

In its sample, this clone was seen once. The rearrangement uses TRBV5-6 and TRBJ1-2, with 7 bases matching TRBD1. There are 15 residues in the CDR3. The germline V gene has CDR1 SGHDT and CDR2 YYEEEE. Trimming at V came to 4 bases and at J to 7 bases, leaving 13 bases not matched to a gene. CDR3 sequence: CASSLPRQGRSGYTF. CDR3 nucleotides: TGTGCCAGCAGCCTACCCCGACAGGGTCGTAGTGGCTACACCTTC.

This clone was observed a handful of times. The CDR3 sequence: CASSLDSDQPQHF. CDR3 sequence (DNA): TGTGCCAGCAGCTTAGATTCGGATCAGCCCCAGCATTTT. The chain carries TRBV7-9 and TRBJ1-5; D call uncertain. V lost 1 base, J lost 5 bases, and 6 bases lay in between. Germline V gene data show CDR1 as SEHNR and CDR2 as FQNEAQ (reference sequence). This CDR3 contains 13 residues.

Concerning this clone itself: At one end the junction does not follow the germline gene, possibly because of a read error. The chain combines TRBV7-7 with TRBJ1-1; no reliable D call. CDR1 and CDR2 (germline): SSHAT, FNYEAQ (reference sequence). The CDR3 has 15 amino acids. DNA for the CDR3: TGTGCTAGCAGCTTAATCAATGGTAGGGATACTGAAGCTTTCTTT. Residues: CASSLINGRDTEAFF.

This chain links TRBV27 with TRBJ2-1, with D perhaps TRBD2 (5 bases). There are 15 residues in the CDR3. V was pared by 2 bases and J by 2 bases, with 10 bases between. Per the germline V gene, CDR1 is MNHEY and CDR2 is SMNVEV (reference sequence). Written as DNA, the CDR3 is TGTGCCAGCAGTTTAGCGGGCAGTCCCTACAATGAGCAGTTCTTC. This sequence encodes CASSLAGSPYNEQFF.

The V call is TRBV14, the J call TRBJ2-7; D is uncertain. Germline V gene sequence: CDR1 SGHDN, CDR2 FVKESK. Trimming stripped 0 bases from V and 5 bases from J, with 5 bases between. The CDR3 consists of 12 residues. The chain's CDR3 is CASSQESHEQYF. CDR3 sequence (DNA): TGTGCCAGCAGCCAAGAGAGCCACGAGCAGTACTTC.

V gene TRBV5-5 combines with J gene TRBJ1-2; possibly TRBD1 for D (6 bases). The V end was cut by 7 bases, the J end by 3 bases, with 16 bases between. CDR1 SGHKS and CDR2 YYEKEE come from the germline V gene (reference sequence). This CDR3 contains 14 residues. The CDR3 coding sequence is TGTGCCAGCTACAAACAGGGTTCCTACTATGGCTACACCTTC. Translating gives CASYKQGSYYGYTF.